These 7 T cell receptor beta chains came from one sample sequenced in a study of T cell repertoires in cytomegalovirus infection. Their antigens are not known. TCRdb re-called the reads with MiXCR, one entry per CDR3 protein. The sample records over 250,000 distinct CDR3 sequences, around 20% being singletons. The material was cultured PBMCs, obtained from culture after CMV antigen stimulation. The receptors here all came from a human donor in good health (CMV status not recorded). Some clones in this sample may be carry-over from other donors' samples.

The CDR3 DNA is TGTGCCAGCAGCTTAGCCGCCACCGGGACAACCTACGAGCAGTACTTC. Its protein product is CASSLAATGTTYEQYF. The chain carries TRBV7-6 and TRBJ2-7; D is perhaps TRBD1 (6 bases). V lost 0 bases to trimming and J lost 2 bases, with 14 bases between them. Germline V CDR1 and CDR2: SGHVS, FNYEAQ. The CDR3 sequence is 16 residues long. The full variable domain, rest sourced from reference TRBV7-6 and TRBJ2-7, is GAGVSQSPRYKVTKRGQDVALRCDPISGHVSLYWYRQALGQGPEFLTYFNYEAQQDKSGLPNDRFSAERPEGSISTLTIQRTEQRDSAMYRCASSLAATGTTYEQYFGPGTRLTVT.

In its sample, this clonotype was seen many times. The chain combines TRBV7-8 with TRBJ1-1; D gene ambiguous. Trimming shortened V by 5 bases and J by 4 bases, and 11 bases separated the two germline ends. The germline V gene encodes CDR1 SGHVS and CDR2 FQNEAQ. The CDR3 is made up of 13 amino acids. This chain's CDR3 is CASSPAASTEAFF. CDR3 nucleotide sequence: TGTGCCAGCAGCCCAGCAGCCTCCACTGAAGCTTTCTTT.

The rearrangement joins TRBV18 to TRBJ1-5, with D possibly being TRBD1 (5 bases). The germline V gene encodes CDR1 KGHSH and CDR2 LQKENI. Trimming took 1 base from V and 5 from J, leaving 9 bases between them. The CDR3 covers 14 residues. The CDR3, as DNA: TGTGCCAGCTCACCACGGGGGGGGGATCAGCCCCAGCATTTT. Translated: CASSPRGGDQPQHF.

This chain links TRBV13 with TRBJ2-7; D unresolved. Trimming shortened V by 5 bases and J by 7 bases, and 15 bases separated the two germline ends. The CDR3 sequence is 13 residues long. Germline values: CDR1 PRHDT, CDR2 FYEKMQ (reference sequence). CDR3 amino acids: CASSLGPDEEQYF. CDR3 sequence (DNA): TGTGCCAGCAGCCTCGGGCCTGATGAGGAGCAGTACTTC.

V is TRBV6-5 and J is TRBJ2-1; D is uncertain. This CDR3 has 14 amino acids. The V end was cut by 0 bases, the J end by 7 bases, with 10 bases between. CDR1 and CDR2 (germline): MNHEY, SVGAGI. The CDR3 region is CASSYSTARNEQFF. The CDR3 bases are TGTGCCAGCAGTTACTCGACCGCGCGGAATGAGCAGTTCTTC.

The table lists this clonotype with many counts. This rearrangement joins TRBV12-3 or TRBV12-4 to TRBJ2-5; weak D call: TRBD2 (6 bases). The CDR3 covers 14 residues. Trimming removed 7 bases from V and 4 bases from J, with 16 bases in between. The CDR3 DNA is TGTGCCAGCAATACCCCGGGACTTGGAGAGACCCAGTACTTC. It codes for CASNTPGLGETQYF.

This clonotype was recorded many times. The chain uses TRBV27 and TRBJ1-2; 7 nucleotides match TRBD1. This CDR3 is built from 15 residues. Per germline, CDR1 MNHEY and CDR2 SMNVEV (reference sequence). Trimming at V came to 1 base and at J to 4 bases, leaving 6 bases not matched to a gene. The chain's CDR3 is CASSLFAGQIYGYTF. CDR3 sequence (DNA): TGTGCCAGCAGTTTATTCGCGGGACAGATCTATGGCTACACCTTC.